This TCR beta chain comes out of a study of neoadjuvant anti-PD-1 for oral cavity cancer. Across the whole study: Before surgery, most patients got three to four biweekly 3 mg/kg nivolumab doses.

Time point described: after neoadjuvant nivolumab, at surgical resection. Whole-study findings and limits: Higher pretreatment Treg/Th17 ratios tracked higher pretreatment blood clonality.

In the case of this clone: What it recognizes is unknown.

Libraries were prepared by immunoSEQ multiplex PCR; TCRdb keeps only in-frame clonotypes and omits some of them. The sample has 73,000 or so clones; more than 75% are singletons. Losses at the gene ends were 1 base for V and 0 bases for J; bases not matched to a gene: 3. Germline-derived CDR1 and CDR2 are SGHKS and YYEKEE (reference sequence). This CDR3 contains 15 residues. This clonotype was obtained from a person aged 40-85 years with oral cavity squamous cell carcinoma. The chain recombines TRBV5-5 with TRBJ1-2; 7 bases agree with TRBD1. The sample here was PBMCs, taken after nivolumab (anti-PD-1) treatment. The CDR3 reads CASSLSGQSNYGYTF. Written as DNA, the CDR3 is TGTGCCAGCAGCTTGTCGGGACAGTCTAACTATGGCTACACCTTC.